These T cell receptor beta chains were read from a single sample in a study of blood T cell repertoires in COVID-19. Some clones are missing from TCRdb's copy, which holds only in-frame ones; the method was immunoSEQ multiplex PCR. The sample lists some 270,000 clones, 84% seen once, with 1.5% in the top ten. Sequenced sample: peripheral blood. The receptors shown here come from a woman in her 40s who had recovered from COVID-19. Each CDR3 is given with its conserved first and last residue. D genes are given only for firm matches. Clone size is not always given. Where it is, it says once, few, many or a class for expanded clones.

abundance	v_gene	d_gene	j_gene	CDR3aa	CDR3nt
NA	TRBV3-1/TRBV3-2	TRBD1	TRBJ1-6	CASSQGTGGTPLHF	TGTGCCAGCAGCCAGGGGACAGGGGGTACACCCCTCCACTTT
few	TRBV10-2	NA	TRBJ2-7	CASSEGVGGHQYF	TGCGCCAGCAGTGAGGGGGTAGGGGGACATCAGTACTTC
once	TRBV5-1	TRBD2	TRBJ2-7	CASSPSGGAYEQYF	TGCGCCAGCAGCCCCTCGGGGGGGGCCTACGAGCAGTACTTC
NA	TRBV7-9	NA	TRBJ2-1	CASRLDLGEQFF	TGTGCCAGCAGGCTCGACCTCGGGGAGCAGTTCTTC
NA	TRBV6-5	NA	TRBJ1-5	CASSLSGRYQPQHF	TGTGCCAGCAGCCTAAGCGGGCGGTATCAGCCCCAGCATTTT
NA	TRBV3-1/TRBV3-2	TRBD2	TRBJ2-7	CASSQVSAGGGEQYF	TGTGCCAGCAGCCAAGTATCGGCGGGGGGTGGCGAGCAGTACTTC
NA	TRBV6-6	NA	TRBJ1-6	CASKWTARVNSPLHF	TGTGCCAGCAAATGGACAGCTAGAGTCAATTCACCCCTCCACTTT
NA	TRBV25-1	NA	TRBJ2-1	CASSYSRGQFF	TGTGCCAGCTCATATAGCCGTGGGCAGTTCTTC
NA	TRBV6-1	NA	TRBJ1-5	CASSDARGGNQPQHF	TGTGCCAGCAGTGATGCCAGGGGAGGGAATCAGCCCCAGCATTTT
NA	TRBV5-1	NA	TRBJ1-5	CASSPIGGGNQPQHF	TGCGCCAGCAGCCCGATCGGTGGTGGCAATCAGCCCCAGCATTTT
NA	TRBV11-2	NA	TRBJ2-1	CASGPRWAGAYSYNEQFF	TGTGCCAGCGGGCCCCGATGGGCGGGGGCCTACTCCTACAATGAGCAGTTCTTC
NA	TRBV7-9	TRBD1	TRBJ1-1	CASRRFTGVGTEAFF	TGTGCCAGCAGACGATTTACAGGGGTGGGTACTGAAGCTTTCTTT
NA	TRBV28	NA	TRBJ1-1	CASSLFRRNTEAFF	TGTGCCAGCAGTTTATTCCGGAGGAACACTGAAGCTTTCTTT
NA	TRBV13	NA	TRBJ2-7	CASSLGTGVDYEQYF	TGTGCCAGCAGCTTAGGCACAGGCGTCGACTACGAGCAGTACTTC
once	TRBV5-1	TRBD1	TRBJ2-5	CASSPGTGGETQYF	TGCGCCAGCAGCCCAGGGACAGGAGGGGAGACCCAGTACTTC
NA	TRBV5-4	NA	TRBJ2-3	CASSPTGRTDTQYF	TGTGCCAGCAGCCCGACAGGACGCACAGATACGCAGTATTTT
NA	TRBV7-2	NA	TRBJ2-5	CASSLALDSWETQYF	TGTGCCAGCAGCTTAGCTCTGGATAGCTGGGAGACCCAGTACTTC
NA	TRBV29-1	NA	TRBJ1-1	CSVDGGMNTEAFF	TGCAGCGTTGACGGGGGTATGAACACTGAAGCTTTCTTT
NA	TRBV4-1	TRBD1	TRBJ2-3	CASSQNIQDRGSQYF	TGCGCCAGCAGCCAAAATATCCAGGACAGGGGTTCGCAGTATTTT
NA	TRBV6-5	NA	TRBJ1-6	CASSSLSQGYNSPLHF	TGTGCCAGCAGTTCTTTGTCGCAGGGTTATAATTCACCCCTCCACTTT
NA	TRBV12-3/TRBV12-4	NA	TRBJ1-5	CASSLSENQPQHF	TGTGCCAGCAGTTTATCAGAAAATCAGCCCCAGCATTTT
few	TRBV6-2/TRBV6-3	NA	TRBJ2-3	CASSYDLAGLGTDTQYF	TGTGCCAGCAGTTACGACCTGGCTGGCCTAGGCACAGATACGCAGTATTTT
few	TRBV5-1	NA	TRBJ1-1	CASSLGRGKGTEAFF	TGCGCCAGCAGCTTGGGTAGGGGAAAAGGCACTGAAGCTTTCTTT
NA	TRBV29-1	NA	TRBJ1-5	CSVGGSNQPQHF	TGCAGCGTTGGGGGCAGCAATCAGCCCCAGCATTTT
few	TRBV19	NA	TRBJ1-5	CASSIDRSNQPQHF	TGTGCCAGTAGTATAGACAGAAGCAATCAGCCCCAGCATTTT
NA	TRBV7-9	TRBD1	TRBJ2-1	CASSLPRGRGRLRSGEQFF	TGTGCCAGCAGCTTACCAAGGGGTAGGGGGCGGTTACGTTCGGGTGAGCAGTTCTTC
NA	TRBV7-6	TRBD2	TRBJ2-1	CASSLEVRTSGFSSGNEQFF	TGTGCCAGCAGCTTAGAGGTTAGGACTAGCGGGTTTAGTTCGGGCAATGAGCAGTTCTTC
NA	TRBV7-3	NA	TRBJ1-1	CASSLSEVGWTEAFF	TGTGCCAGCAGCTTATCGGAGGTAGGGTGGACTGAAGCTTTCTTT
few	TRBV6-5	NA	TRBJ1-2	CASSYSSAGQYGYTF	TGTGCCAGCAGTTACTCGTCGGCAGGGCAGTATGGCTACACCTTC
NA	TRBV27	NA	TRBJ2-7	CASRTRLPPYEQYF	TGTGCCAGCAGAACCCGACTCCCCCCCTACGAGCAGTACTTC
NA	TRBV28	NA	TRBJ1-6	CASSRRGYNSPLHF	TGTGCCAGCAGTCGTCGGGGATATAATTCACCCCTCCACTTT
NA	TRBV12-3/TRBV12-4	NA	TRBJ1-3	CASSFRGNTIYF	TGTGCCAGCAGTTTCCGGGGGAACACCATATATTTT
NA	TRBV14	NA	TRBJ2-2	CASSPGTGELFF	TGTGCCAGCAGCCCGGGCACCGGGGAGCTGTTTTTT
NA	TRBV13	TRBD1	TRBJ2-3	CASSTQGQGSQYF	TGTGCCAGCAGCACCCAGGGACAGGGCTCGCAGTATTTT
NA	TRBV30	TRBD1	TRBJ1-5	CAWSPGTGGDQPQHF	TGTGCCTGGAGTCCCGGGACAGGGGGTGATCAGCCCCAGCATTTT
NA	TRBV5-8	TRBD1	TRBJ1-5	CASSAGQASNQPQHF	TGTGCCAGCAGCGCGGGACAGGCTAGCAATCAGCCCCAGCATTTT
NA	TRBV6-5	NA	TRBJ1-2	CASSYRGGYTF	TGTGCCAGCAGTTACCGGGGGGGCTACACCTTC
few	TRBV30	TRBD2	TRBJ2-3	CAWTELAVVSDTQYF	TGTGCCTGGACTGAGCTAGCGGTTGTGTCAGATACGCAGTATTTT
NA	TRBV13	NA	TRBJ1-6	CASSTRGGVNSPLHF	TGTGCCAGCAGCACCCGGGGAGGGGTTAATTCACCCCTCCACTTT
NA	TRBV4-1	TRBD1	TRBJ1-2	CASSQTFRDSSARSYGYTF	TGCGCCAGCAGCCAAACTTTTCGGGACAGCTCAGCTCGTTCCTATGGCTACACCTTC
NA	TRBV27	NA	TRBJ1-2	CASSSSLWAGGGYGYTF	TGTGCCAGCAGTTCCAGCCTTTGGGCGGGGGGGGGTTATGGCTACACCTTC
few	TRBV28	NA	TRBJ2-7	CASSFVAGTYEQYF	TGTGCCAGCAGTTTTGTCGCGGGAACCTACGAGCAGTACTTC
NA	TRBV19	TRBD2	TRBJ2-5	CASSTGGRREGVETQYF	TGTGCCAGTAGTACGGGGGGACGGAGAGAAGGCGTGGAGACCCAGTACTTC
NA	TRBV6-2/TRBV6-3	NA	TRBJ1-6	CASSSTTPLHF	TGTGCCAGCAGTTCCACTACACCCCTCCACTTT
NA	TRBV25-1	TRBD1	TRBJ2-5	CASSEFRTGGQYF	TGTGCCAGCAGTGAATTTAGGACAGGGGGTCAGTACTTC
NA	TRBV10-3	TRBD2	TRBJ2-2	CAISKASGANTGELFF	TGTGCCATCAGTAAGGCTAGCGGGGCGAACACCGGGGAGCTGTTTTTT
NA	TRBV5-1	NA	TRBJ2-2	CASSSKISRNTGELFF	TGCGCCAGCAGCTCTAAAATATCAAGGAACACCGGGGAGCTGTTTTTT
few	TRBV6-5	TRBD1	TRBJ1-6	CASRDRGVSPLHF	TGTGCCAGCAGAGACAGGGGGGTTTCACCCCTCCACTTT
NA	TRBV18	NA	TRBJ1-1	CASSKQGMNTEAFF	TGTGCCAGCTCAAAACAGGGCATGAACACTGAAGCTTTCTTT